These 25 T cell receptor beta chains originate from one sample sequenced in a study of blood T cell repertoires in COVID-19. Using immunoSEQ multiplex PCR, the repertoire was profiled, and TCRdb retains in-frame clones only, with some absent. This sample has approximately 200,000 clones, with around 80% found just once. Sequenced: peripheral blood. The receptors derive from an elderly woman with COVID-19, enrolled during active disease.

As for this clone: A read error may produce the germline difference seen at one junction end. The chain has TRBV27 and TRBJ2-7; 7 bases map to TRBD1. This CDR3 has 14 amino acids. The germline CDR1 and CDR2 sequences are MNHEY and SMNVEV (reference sequence). The CDR3 DNA is TGTGCCAGCAGTCTATCGACAGGGACCCACGAGCAGTACTTC. This codes for CASSLSTGTHEQYF.

The chain has TRBV27 and TRBJ2-1; 12 positions agree with TRBD2. V shed 6 bases, J shed 6 bases, and the junction held 6 bases outside the gene matches. The CDR3 length is 15 residues. Germline values: CDR1 MNHEY, CDR2 SMNVEV (reference sequence). The CDR3 loop reads CASSRLAGVFNEQFF. CDR3 DNA sequence: TGTGCCAGCAGCCGACTAGCGGGAGTGTTCAATGAGCAGTTCTTC.

The chain recombines TRBV11-2 with TRBJ2-5; D possibly corresponds to TRBD2 (6 bases). Germline CDR1 is SGHAT and CDR2 is FQNNGV. The CDR3 runs to 14 residues. Trimming took off 6 bases at V and 2 bases at J, with 13 bases between the two ends. CDR3 nucleotide sequence: TGTGCCAGCAGGGGGTGGAGGGTTCAAGAGACCCAGTACTTC. It specifies CASRGWRVQETQYF.

This chain joins TRBV7-9 and TRBJ1-2, with 11 bases fitting TRBD1. The CDR3 runs to 14 residues. V shed 5 bases and J 8 bases; nucleotides not matched to a gene: 7. The germline gives CDR1 SEHNR, CDR2 FQNEAQ (reference sequence). The CDR3 DNA reads TGTGCCAGCAGCCCAGGACAGGGGGCTCTAGGCTACACCTTC. Its translation is CASSPGQGALGYTF.

V is TRBV30 and J is TRBJ2-3; perhaps TRBD2 as D (6 bases). The CDR3 length is 14 residues. V gave up 3 bases and J gave up 0 bases, with 10 bases separating them. Germline assignment: CDR1 GTSNPN and CDR2 SVGIG (reference sequence). The CDR3 coding sequence is TGTGCCTGGAGACCCCGGGGGAGCACAGATACGCAGTATTTT. It specifies CAWRPRGSTDTQYF.

This chain connects TRBV7-8 to TRBJ1-5; D is perhaps TRBD1 (5 bases). Germline CDR1 reads SGHVS; CDR2 reads FQNEAQ. The CDR3 sequence is 16 residues long. Deletions cut 2 bases from V and 3 bases from J, with 14 bases between. CDR3 sequence reads: CASSLSSGGFNQPQHF. The CDR3 nucleotides are TGTGCCAGCAGCTTAAGTTCGGGGGGATTCAATCAGCCCCAGCATTTT.

The chain combines TRBV5-1 with TRBJ1-6, with TRBD1 as a possible D gene (6 bases). CDR1 is SGHRS, CDR2 YFSETQ, per germline. The V and J ends lost 0 bases and 7 bases respectively, with 20 bases between them. This CDR3 contains 18 residues. As DNA, the CDR3 is TGCGCCAGCAGCTTGGCCGGGACATTGCTTCGACCAAATTCACCCCTCCACTTT. Translating it yields CASSLAGTLLRPNSPLHF. Filled out from reference TRBV5-1 and TRBJ1-6, the complete variable domain reads KAGVTQTPRYLIKTRGQQVTLSCSPISGHRSVSWYQQTPGQGLQFLFEYFSETQRNKGNFPGRFSGRQFSNSRSEMNVSTLELGDSALYLCASSLAGTLLRPNSPLHFGNGTRLTVT.

The J gene is TRBJ2-1, the V gene TRBV11-3, with 9 bases that match TRBD2. Germline V gene sequence: CDR1 SGHNT, CDR2 YENEEA. After removal of 3 bases from V and 7 bases from J, the junction contained 4 bases not matched to a gene. The CDR3 extends over 14 amino acids. CDR3 sequence: CASSLAGGWNEQFF. CDR3 DNA sequence: TGTGCCAGCAGCTTGGCGGGGGGGTGGAATGAGCAGTTCTTC.

V gene TRBV19 combines with J gene TRBJ1-3; TRBD1 might be the D (6 bases). This CDR3 is 14 amino acids long. Between the trimmed V and J ends, which lost 4 bases and 4 bases, there was a span of 11 bases. The germline V gene has CDR1 LNHDA and CDR2 SQIVND (reference sequence). The CDR3 reads CASSTAGDGNTIYF. CDR3 bases: TGTGCCAGTAGTACCGCAGGGGACGGAAACACCATATATTTT. Full variable domain (outside the CDR3, taken from reference TRBV19 and TRBJ1-3): DGGITQSPKYLFRKEGQNVTLSCEQNLNHDAMYWYRQDPGQGLRLIYYSQIVNDFQKGDIAEGYSVSREKKESFPLTVTSAQKNPTAFYLCASSTAGDGNTIYFGEGSWLTVV.

V is TRBV6-5 and J is TRBJ2-2, with D tentatively TRBD1 (6 bases). The CDR3 length is 13 residues. CDR1 MNHEY and CDR2 SVGAGI come from the germline V gene. V was cut by 7 bases and J by 1 base, with 7 bases left in between. This CDR3 reads CASTGVNTGELFF. The CDR3 DNA reads TGTGCCAGCACAGGGGTGAACACCGGGGAGCTGTTTTTT.

DNA of the CDR3: TGTGCCAGCAGCTACGGGACTAGCGATGATGAGCAGTTCTTC. It codes for CASSYGTSDDEQFF. This chain uses TRBV4-2 with TRBJ2-1; the match to TRBD2 covers 10 bases. This CDR3 spans 14 amino acids. Germline-derived CDR1 and CDR2 are LGHNA and YNFKEQ. V dropped 5 bases and J dropped 8; count of bases not matched to a gene: 6.

The chain uses TRBV28 and TRBJ1-5; TRBD1 matches 8 bases. Germline lookup yields CDR1 MDHEN and CDR2 SYDVKM. This CDR3 is built from 14 residues. V lost 7 bases to trimming and J lost 3 bases; unmatched junction nucleotides: 5. This CDR3 is CASTLTGVNQPQHF. CDR3 coding DNA: TGTGCCAGCACCCTGACAGGGGTCAATCAGCCCCAGCATTTT.

V and J are TRBV5-1 and TRBJ1-1; no clear D. V shed 4 bases and J shed 0 bases, with 10 bases lying between them. The CDR3 spans 14 residues. Germline lookup yields CDR1 SGHRS and CDR2 YFSETQ. DNA of the CDR3: TGCGCCAGCAGCCGTAGTCTCATGAACACTGAAGCTTTCTTT. Its protein product is CASSRSLMNTEAFF.

The chain recombines TRBV6-6 with TRBJ2-3; possible D gene TRBD2, 6 bases. Germline V lookup: CDR1 MNHNY, CDR2 SVGAGI (reference sequence). The CDR3 runs to 15 residues. Trimming took 2 bases from V and 2 from J, leaving 11 bases between them. CDR3 bases: TGTGCCAGCAGTTACGCGGGAAGATACACAGATACGCAGTATTTT. Translation gives CASSYAGRYTDTQYF.

The V and J genes are TRBV19 and TRBJ1-5; no definite D call. This CDR3 has 15 residues. Germline lookup yields CDR1 LNHDA and CDR2 SQIVND (reference sequence). Trimming pared 1 base from V and 5 bases from J, leaving 12 bases between. CDR3 nucleotides: TGTGCCAGTAGTATAGGAGAGAGGTCCCATCAGCCCCAGCATTTT. Protein product: CASSIGERSHQPQHF.

V usage is TRBV7-8 and J usage is TRBJ2-5, with a weak D call TRBD2 (6 bases). Trimming pared 3 bases from V and 4 bases from J, leaving 6 bases between. The CDR3 consists of 12 residues. Germline V CDR1 and CDR2: SGHVS, FQNEAQ. The CDR3 region is CASSFGGETQYF. The CDR3 DNA reads as TGTGCCAGCAGCTTCGGGGGAGAGACCCAGTACTTC.

The chain recombines TRBV10-3 with TRBJ1-1; no clear D gene. The V end was cut by 6 bases, the J end by 0 bases, with 8 bases between. Germline V lookup: CDR1 ENHRY, CDR2 SYGVKD. The CDR3 totals 13 residues. CDR3 loop: CAIRIELNTEAFF. The CDR3 nucleotides read TGTGCCATCAGAATTGAGCTGAACACTGAAGCTTTCTTT.

The rearrangement joins TRBV7-2 to TRBJ1-4; D uncertain. Germline V gene lookup returns CDR1 SGHTA and CDR2 FQGNSA. The CDR3 loop spans 13 amino acids. V was clipped by 3 bases and J by 0 bases, with 2 bases between them. The CDR3 is CASSFTTNEKLFF. Written as DNA, the CDR3 is TGTGCCAGCAGCTTTACAACTAATGAAAAACTGTTTTTT.

The V call is TRBV5-1, the J call TRBJ2-3, with D unclear. The CDR3 sequence is 14 residues long. V lost 5 bases and J 0 bases, leaving 10 bases between the germline ends. Germline CDR1 reads SGHRS; CDR2 reads YFSETQ. The CDR3 is CASRWQASTDTQYF. CDR3 DNA sequence: TGCGCCAGCAGATGGCAGGCGAGCACAGATACGCAGTATTTT.

This chain uses TRBV2 with TRBJ1-2; no clear D gene. The CDR3 is 13 amino acids. V was cut by 4 bases and J by 0 bases, with 6 bases left in between. CDR1 SNHLY and CDR2 FYNNEI come from the germline V gene. CDR3 in DNA: TGTGCCAGCAGTGGGGCAGCTAACTATGGCTACACCTTC. It yields the protein CASSGAANYGYTF.

The table lists this clone with a count of one. V gene TRBV30 combines with J gene TRBJ2-3; TRBD2 matches 9 bases. Germline lookup yields CDR1 GTSNPN and CDR2 SVGIG (reference sequence). The CDR3 is 15 amino acids. V lost 0 bases to trimming and J lost 1 base; unmatched junction nucleotides: 2. CDR3 in DNA: TGTGCCTGGAGTGTGGGCGGGGGGGGCACAGATACGCAGTATTTT. It codes for CAWSVGGGGTDTQYF.

The rearrangement uses TRBV29-1 and TRBJ2-7; a weak D match, TRBD2 (5 bases). The V and J ends lost 6 bases and 6 bases respectively, with 12 bases between them. CDR1 is SQVTM and CDR2 is ANQGSEA in the germline V gene. There are 11 residues in the CDR3. The CDR3 DNA reads TGCAGCGTCACCGGGATAGGCGAGCAGTACTTC. Its translation is CSVTGIGEQYF.

The genes are TRBV30 and TRBJ2-1, with 8 nucleotides matching TRBD2. The CDR3 sequence is 15 residues long. Trimming at V came to 5 bases and at J to 3 bases, leaving 9 bases not matched to a gene. Germline CDR1 GTSNPN, CDR2 SVGIG (reference sequence). The DNA of the CDR3 is TGTGCCTGGGGAGTGGGACTAGGGGTCTACAATGAGCAGTTCTTC. This codes for CAWGVGLGVYNEQFF.

In nucleotides, the CDR3 is TGTGCCATCAGTTTAGCGGGGGGGCCCTTTAACACAGATACGCAGTATTTT. Translated: CAISLAGGPFNTDTQYF. The chain couples TRBV10-3 to TRBJ2-3, with 11 positions matching TRBD2. The V gene end was trimmed by 5 bases and the J gene end by 2 bases; junction bases not matched to a gene: 9. This CDR3 contains 17 residues. The germline gives CDR1 ENHRY, CDR2 SYGVKD.

V gene TRBV29-1 combines with J gene TRBJ1-1; 10 nucleotides agree with TRBD1. Germline V gene lookup returns CDR1 SQVTM and CDR2 ANQGSEA. The CDR3 is made up of 14 amino acids. Trimming removed 5 bases from V and 1 base from J; junction bases left unmatched: 4. The CDR3 DNA follows: TGCAGCGTTTGCAGGACAGGGGGGAACACTGAAGCTTTCTTT. This translates into CSVCRTGGNTEAFF.